What follows are 3 T cell receptor beta chains derived from one specimen sequenced in a study of T cells in Graves' hyperthyroidism and ophthalmopathy (dated by TCRdb to the late 2010s). Receptors were amplified or captured by multiplex PCR. Sequencing instrument: Illumina HiSeq 2000. TCR beta CDR3 regions were amplified from RNA transcripts. The TCR CDR3 was subjected to a first round of RT-PCR using the HTBI primer set and the Qiagen OneStep RT-PCR kit. TCRdb's own reprocessing of the public reads used fastp at Q25 and MiXCR and kept productive beta chains. All rows with the same CDR3 protein become a single entry with the most common DNA and genes. This sample comprises hundreds of thousands of distinct CDR3 sequences, roughly 14% of them detected only once. The leading ten clones occupy almost 8% of the sample. Material: blood. The receptors were sampled from a woman younger than 30 with Graves' hyperthyroidism.

The sample holds one count of this clonotype. The chain couples TRBV14 to TRBJ2-1, with TRBD2 identical over 8 bases. The V gene's germline CDR1 is SGHDN and CDR2 FVKESK. J gave up 8 bases and V 0 bases, and 6 bases lay outside the gene matches. CDR3 length equals 15 residues. CDR3 bases: TGTGCCAGCAGCCAAGACGCGGGGGGCACCCATGAGCAGTTCTTC. It is translated as CASSQDAGGTHEQFF.

This clonotype has ten or more counts. The V call is TRBV12-3 or TRBV12-4, the J call TRBJ1-6; D unresolved. This CDR3 is 13 amino acids long. V lost 6 bases and J 9 bases, leaving 12 bases between the germline ends. CDR3: CASRSPLGSPLHF. The CDR3, as DNA: TGTGCCAGCAGAAGCCCCTTAGGTTCACCCCTCCACTTT.

This clonotype was observed at least ten times. The chain recombines TRBV5-1 with TRBJ2-7, with D unclear. CDR1 and CDR2 from the germline V gene are SGHRS and YFSETQ. V lost 0 bases and J lost 3, with 10 bases in between. The CDR3 consists of 14 residues. CDR3 loop: CASSLAWEGYEQYF. The CDR3 coding sequence is TGCGCCAGCAGCTTGGCCTGGGAAGGCTACGAGCAGTACTTC. Variable domain in full (rest from reference TRBV5-1 and TRBJ2-7): KAGVTQTPRYLIKTRGQQVTLSCSPISGHRSVSWYQQTPGQGLQFLFEYFSETQRNKGNFPGRFSGRQFSNSRSEMNVSTLELGDSALYLCASSLAWEGYEQYFGPGTRLTVT.